Listed below are T cell receptor beta chains from one sample, sequenced in a study of blood T cell repertoires in COVID-19. Using immunoSEQ multiplex PCR, the repertoire was profiled, and TCRdb retains in-frame clones only, with some absent. The data show around 250,000 clones, 80% to 90% seen once. The sample taken for sequencing was PBMCs or T cells enriched from blood (not recorded which). These receptors were collected from a woman aged 45 to 65 who had recovered from COVID-19. Both conserved end residues are part of each CDR3. A D gene is named only where the DNA matches it firmly. Clone size appears in some rows only: once, few, many, or a class for an expanded clone.

size	V	J	D	CDR3	DNA
-	TRBV27	TRBJ2-3	-	CASSLNYRGEDTQYF	TGTGCCAGCAGTTTAAACTACCGCGGGGAGGATACGCAGTATTTT
-	TRBV19	TRBJ1-4	TRBD1	CASSMDRVNEKLFF	TGTGCCAGTAGTATGGACAGGGTCAATGAAAAACTGTTTTTT
-	TRBV7-9	TRBJ2-2	-	CASSLASGLTGELFF	TGTGCCAGCAGCTTGGCCAGCGGGCTCACCGGGGAGCTGTTTTTT
-	TRBV5-6	TRBJ1-4	TRBD1	CASSLPWRTGDGEKLFF	TGTGCCAGCAGCCTCCCCTGGCGGACAGGGGACGGTGAAAAACTGTTTTTT
-	TRBV28	TRBJ1-1	-	CASSLGASTEAFF	TGTGCCAGCAGTTTGGGGGCGAGCACTGAAGCTTTCTTT
-	TRBV5-1	TRBJ2-7	TRBD2	CASASGSYTYEQYF	TGCGCCAGCGCAAGCGGGAGCTATACCTACGAGCAGTACTTC
-	TRBV19	TRBJ1-1	-	CASSTGGTTEAFF	TGTGCCAGTAGTACTGGGGGGACCACTGAAGCTTTCTTT
-	TRBV27	TRBJ2-2	-	CASSGLNTGELFF	TGTGCCAGCAGTGGACTTAACACCGGGGAGCTGTTTTTT
once	TRBV7-9	TRBJ2-1	TRBD2	CASSLQVAGPNSYNEQFF	TGTGCCAGCAGCTTACAGGTAGCGGGACCAAACTCCTACAATGAGCAGTTCTTC
-	TRBV5-1	TRBJ2-1	TRBD2	CASSSGLAPYNEQFF	TGCGCCAGCAGCTCCGGACTAGCGCCGTACAATGAGCAGTTCTTC
-	TRBV24-1	TRBJ1-2	-	CATSEGRSYGYTF	TGTGCCACCAGTGAGGGCAGATCCTATGGCTACACCTTC
-	TRBV7-9	TRBJ2-2	-	CASSPSIGELFF	TGTGCCAGCAGCCCCTCTATCGGGGAGCTGTTTTTT
-	TRBV7-9	TRBJ1-1	-	CASSPSGGMNTEAFF	TGTGCCAGCAGCCCCTCCGGGGGAATGAACACTGAAGCTTTCTTT
-	TRBV11-2	TRBJ2-2	TRBD2	CASSPPSGRITGELFF	TGTGCCAGCAGCCCCCCTAGCGGGAGGATCACCGGGGAGCTGTTTTTT
once	TRBV24-1	TRBJ2-1	-	CATSDLDSWEQFF	TGTGCCACCAGTGACCTGGACTCTTGGGAGCAGTTCTTC
once	TRBV28	TRBJ1-2	-	CATGRNYGYTF	TGTGCCACTGGCAGAAACTATGGCTACACCTTC
few	TRBV9	TRBJ2-1	-	CASSVGGSAYNEQFF	TGTGCCAGCAGCGTAGGCGGGTCAGCCTACAATGAGCAGTTCTTC